The TCR beta chain under discussion was sequenced for a study of control samples from healthy donors and cancer patients. Germline loops: CDR1 SGHDN, CDR2 FVKESK. CDR3 size: 16 residues. The ends were cut back, 4 bases at V and 5 bases at J, with 20 bases in the middle. Assay: immunoSEQ multiplex PCR; the TCRdb copy retains only in-frame clones and omits some. The repertoire consists of approximately 80,000 clones, with about nine tenths occurring once and the leading ten covering about a sixth. This sequence originates from a man aged 25 to 40 in good health. The sequenced sample was blood. This rearrangement joins TRBV14 to TRBJ2-5; tentatively, D is TRBD1 (5 bases). CDR3 loop: CASSLPRRGSRETQYF. CDR3 DNA sequence: TGTGCCAGCAGCCTACCTCGTAGGGGATCCCGGGAGACCCAGTACTTC.